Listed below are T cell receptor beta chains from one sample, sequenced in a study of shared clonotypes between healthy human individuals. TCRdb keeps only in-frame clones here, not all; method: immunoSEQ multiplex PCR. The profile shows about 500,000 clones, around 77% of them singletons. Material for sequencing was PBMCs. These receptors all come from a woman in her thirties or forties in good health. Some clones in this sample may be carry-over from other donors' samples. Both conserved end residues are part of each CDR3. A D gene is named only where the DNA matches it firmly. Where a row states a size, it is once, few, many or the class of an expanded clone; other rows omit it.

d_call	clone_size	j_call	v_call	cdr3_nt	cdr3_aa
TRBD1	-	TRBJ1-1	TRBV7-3	TGTGCCAGCAGCATCGGGACAGGAGAAGGGACTGAAGCTTTCTTT	CASSIGTGEGTEAFF
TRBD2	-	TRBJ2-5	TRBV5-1	TGCGCCAGCAGCTGGGCGGGACGGGAGGAAGAGACCCAGTACTTC	CASSWAGREEETQYF
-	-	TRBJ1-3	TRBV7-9	TGTGCCAGCAGCTCGGTGAGGGTCGGAAACACCATATATTTT	CASSSVRVGNTIYF
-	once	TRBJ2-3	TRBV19	TGTGCCAGTAGTCAACCAGGGATTTCCAGGGATACGCAGTATTTT	CASSQPGISRDTQYF
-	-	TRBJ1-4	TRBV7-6	TGTGCCAGCAGCTTAGGAGGGAATAATGAAAAACTGTTTTTT	CASSLGGNNEKLFF
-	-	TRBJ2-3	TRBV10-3	TGTGCCATCAGTCCACCAAGCAGAGATACGCAGTATTTT	CAISPPSRDTQYF
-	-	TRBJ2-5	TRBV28	TGTGCCAGCAGTTTACCTAGCCGGGAGACCCAGTACTTC	CASSLPSRETQYF
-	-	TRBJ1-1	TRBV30	TGTGCCTGGAGTGAGGGGAACTTCATGAACACTGAAGCTTTCTTT	CAWSEGNFMNTEAFF
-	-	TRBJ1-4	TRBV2	TGTGCCAGCAGGGGCGTGGGGTCTTCGACTTTT	CASRGVGSSTF
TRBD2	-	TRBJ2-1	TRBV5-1	TGCGCCAGCAGCGGTCGGACTAGCGGGAGCGATGAGCAGTTCTTC	CASSGRTSGSDEQFF
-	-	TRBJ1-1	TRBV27	TGTGCCAGCAGTTTGTGGTTGAACACTGAAGCTTTCTTT	CASSLWLNTEAFF
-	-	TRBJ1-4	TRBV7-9	TGTGCCAGCACCCCAACAGGTGCGGGACATAATGAAAAACTGTTTTTT	CASTPTGAGHNEKLFF
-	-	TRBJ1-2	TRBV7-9	TGTGCCAGCAGCCCCCAGGGAGGGAGTGGCTACACCTTC	CASSPQGGSGYTF
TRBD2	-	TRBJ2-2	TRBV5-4	TGTGCCAGCAGCCCTAGTCTAGCGGCGAACACCGGGGAGCTGTTTTTT	CASSPSLAANTGELFF
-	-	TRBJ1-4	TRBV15	TGTGCCACCAGCAGAGTTCGGGGGGCCGCAACTAATGAAAAACTGTTTTTT	CATSRVRGAATNEKLFF
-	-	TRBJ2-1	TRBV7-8	TGTGCCAGCAGTTTCGGACAGTCCTACAATGAGCAGTTCTTC	CASSFGQSYNEQFF
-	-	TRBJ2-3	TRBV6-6	TGTGCCAGCAGTTACTCAGGGCGAGCTAGCACAGATACGCAGTATTTT	CASSYSGRASTDTQYF
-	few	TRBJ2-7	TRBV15	TGTGCCACCAGCAGAGATCCCAGGGTAGGCTACGAGCAGTACTTC	CATSRDPRVGYEQYF
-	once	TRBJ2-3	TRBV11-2	TGTGCCAGCAGCTTAGAGGTTGGGCGCACAGATACGCAGTATTTT	CASSLEVGRTDTQYF
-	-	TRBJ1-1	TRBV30	TGTGCCTGGAGACGACAGTCCAACACTGAAGCTTTCTTT	CAWRRQSNTEAFF
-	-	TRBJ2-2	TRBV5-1	TGCGCCAGCAGCTTGGGGCAGAACACCGGGGAGCTGTTTTTT	CASSLGQNTGELFF
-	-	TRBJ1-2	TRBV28	TGTGCCAGCAGCGAAACAGGGATGGGCTACACCTTC	CASSETGMGYTF
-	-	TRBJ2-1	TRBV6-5	TGTGCCAGCAGTTACGGGGGAGTAGGAAATGAGCAGTTCTTC	CASSYGGVGNEQFF
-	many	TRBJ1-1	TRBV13	TGTGCCAGCAGCTTAGATTTGAACACTGAAGCTTTCTTT	CASSLDLNTEAFF
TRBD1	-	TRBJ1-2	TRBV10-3	TGTGCCATCAGCGGGACAGCCAGTTCTAACTATGGCTACACCTTC	CAISGTASSNYGYTF
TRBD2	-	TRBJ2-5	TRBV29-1	TGCAGCGTGTTGACTAGCGAACGAGAGACCCAGTACTTC	CSVLTSERETQYF
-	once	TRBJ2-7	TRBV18	TGTGCCAGCTCACCTTCGGTCTACGAGCAGTACTTC	CASSPSVYEQYF
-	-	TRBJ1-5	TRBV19	TGTGCCAGTAGTATTGACGGCAGAAATAGCAATCAGCCCCAGCATTTT	CASSIDGRNSNQPQHF
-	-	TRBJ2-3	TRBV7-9	TGTGCCAGCAGCTTATTCCCCCCAGATACGCAGTATTTT	CASSLFPPDTQYF
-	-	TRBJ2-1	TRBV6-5	TGTGCCAGCAGTCCGTCTAGGGGGAGCGGGGAGCAGTTCTTC	CASSPSRGSGEQFF
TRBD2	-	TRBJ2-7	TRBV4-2	TGTGCCAGCAGCCAATCAGGACTAGCGGGAGTAAACGAGCAGTACTTC	CASSQSGLAGVNEQYF
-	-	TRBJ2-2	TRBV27	TGTGCCAGCAGGGACTCGAACACCGGGGAGCTGTTTTTT	CASRDSNTGELFF
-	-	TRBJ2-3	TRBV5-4	TGTGCCAGCAGCTTTAGGGGAGCCCCGCTTGATACGCAGTATTTT	CASSFRGAPLDTQYF
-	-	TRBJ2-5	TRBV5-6	TGTGCCAGCAGCTTTGGTTACACCGACGGGGAGACCCAGTACTTC	CASSFGYTDGETQYF
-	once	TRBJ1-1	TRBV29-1	TGCAGCGTTGAAGCAGAGGGCGGGACTGAAGCTTTCTTT	CSVEAEGGTEAFF
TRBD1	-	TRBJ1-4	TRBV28	TGTGCCAGCAGTTTCATACACACAGGGGGCGGTGAAAAACTGTTTTTT	CASSFIHTGGGEKLFF
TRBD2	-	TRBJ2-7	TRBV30	TGTGCCTGGATGACTAGCGGGATCGGCGAGCAGTACTTC	CAWMTSGIGEQYF
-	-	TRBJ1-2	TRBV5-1	TGCGCCAGCAGCCAAGACAGAGCTAACTATGGCTACACCTTC	CASSQDRANYGYTF
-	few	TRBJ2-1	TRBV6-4	TGTGCCAGCAGTGAAACAGACTACAATGAGCAGTTCTTC	CASSETDYNEQFF
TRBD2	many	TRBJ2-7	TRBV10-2	TGCGCCAGCGAGGCTAGCGGGATCCAAACCTACGAGCAGTACTTC	CASEASGIQTYEQYF
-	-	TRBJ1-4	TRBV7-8	TGTGCCAGCAGCCAGGCGGGGGCCGGTGAAAAACTGTTTTTT	CASSQAGAGEKLFF
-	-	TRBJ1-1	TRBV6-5	TGTGCCAGCAGTTACTCTCAGGGGCGGGGGACTGAAGCTTTCTTT	CASSYSQGRGTEAFF
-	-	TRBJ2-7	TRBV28	TGTGCCAGCAGTTTATCGCAGTTTCGATACGAGCAGTACTTC	CASSLSQFRYEQYF
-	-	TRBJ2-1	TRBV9	TGTGCCAGCAGCGTAGAGGGTAGCGGCCACAATGAGCAGTTCTTC	CASSVEGSGHNEQFF
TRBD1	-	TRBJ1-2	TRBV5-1	TGCGCCAGCCGCGAACCGGGACAGGGCACCTATGGCTACACCTTC	CASREPGQGTYGYTF
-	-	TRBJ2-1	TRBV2	TGTGCCAGCAGTGAAGGTCTAGCAGACAACAATGAGCAGTTCTTC	CASSEGLADNNEQFF